This paragraph reports one TCR beta chain. This record belongs to a study of OX40 agonist ivuxolimab in advanced cancers. The protocol was immunoSEQ multiplex PCR, while the TCRdb copy is restricted to in-frame clones and leaves out a portion. The repertoire holds 150,000 to 190,000 clones, with 85% to 95% as singletons. The source was CD4+ or CD8+ T cells sorted from blood, collected in a trial of the OX40 agonist ivuxolimab. This TCR was sampled from an adult with an advanced solid tumor such as melanoma, head and neck, liver or kidney cancer.

The CDR3 nucleotides read TGCGCCAGCAGCTCAAGGCTCGGGGACAGGTCCCGTAGAGATACGCAGTATTTT. This gives the protein CASSSRLGDRSRRDTQYF. The J gene is TRBJ2-3, the V gene TRBV5-1, with 8 bases matching TRBD1. The CDR3 has 18 amino acids. The germline gives CDR1 SGHRS, CDR2 YFSETQ. V trimming: 3 bases; J trimming: 5 bases; junction bases outside the gene matches: 17. Complete variable domain (other parts from reference TRBV5-1 and TRBJ2-3): KAGVTQTPRYLIKTRGQQVTLSCSPISGHRSVSWYQQTPGQGLQFLFEYFSETQRNKGNFPGRFSGRQFSNSRSEMNVSTLELGDSALYLCASSSRLGDRSRRDTQYFGPGTRLTVL.